This TCR beta chain originates from a study of beta chain features in type 1 diabetes. The CDR3 consists of 15 residues. Germline V gives CDR1 SGHTA, CDR2 FQGNSA. V was trimmed by 2 bases and J by 2 bases, leaving 11 bases between them. The study, taken as a whole, reports: PCR might show a preference for shorter templates, equally across patients and controls. In every one of the four CD4+ subsets, TCRB CDR3s were moderately but significantly shorter in Type 1 diabetes patients.

A single heparinised blood sample, averaging roughly 0.11 L, was obtained per donor. Sorted populations were all over 98% pure. All of the isolated RNA was reverse transcribed, so expressed TCRB transcripts were sequenced. About 3.6 million reads were obtained on average from naive, central memory and regulatory T cell samples. TCRdb keeps only in-frame clones here, not all; method: immunoSEQ multiplex PCR. The sample records about 120,000 clones, 16% being singletons. Regarding this clone: Its antigen is not known.

Sequencing was done on a sample of central memory CD4+ T cells from blood. This sequence was found in a man aged 25 to 45 with type 1 diabetes. The chain combines TRBV7-2 with TRBJ2-3; no firm D call. The CDR3: CASSLNLQFTDTQYF. In nucleotides, the CDR3 is TGTGCCAGCAGCTTAAATCTACAGTTCACAGATACGCAGTATTTT.